This is a list of T cell receptor beta chains from one sample in a study of blood T cell repertoires in COVID-19. The data were produced by immunoSEQ multiplex PCR, yet TCRdb's version contains in-frame clones alone and is incomplete. Of 120,000 to 150,000 clones in the sample, roughly 84% were seen once. Sequenced: peripheral blood. Receptor source: a human donor in a cohort sampled during active COVID-19. CDR3s include the opening cysteine and the closing phenylalanine or tryptophan. A D gene is named only where the DNA matches it firmly. For some rows the clone size is stated as once, few or many, or as a class when expanded; others skip it.

v_call	d_call	j_call	clone_size	cdr3_aa	cdr3_nt
TRBV18	NA	TRBJ2-1	NA	CASSPEDRDNQFF	TGTGCCAGCTCACCTGAAGACCGGGACAATCAGTTCTTC
TRBV7-8	NA	TRBJ2-7	NA	CASSLREQGISYEQYF	TGTGCCAGCAGCTTACGTGAACAGGGTATCTCCTACGAGCAGTACTTC
TRBV18	NA	TRBJ2-5	NA	CASSPEGETQYF	TGTGCCAGCTCACCTGAGGGAGAGACCCAGTACTTC
TRBV19	TRBD1	TRBJ2-4	NA	CASSIGGTGGQNIQYF	TGTGCCAGTAGTATCGGCGGGACAGGGGGCCAAAACATTCAGTACTTC
TRBV2	TRBD1	TRBJ1-2	NA	CASSVGQGHNYGYTF	TGTGCCAGCAGTGTGGGACAGGGTCATAACTATGGCTACACCTTC
TRBV29-1	NA	TRBJ1-3	NA	CSVRWGAGNTIYF	TGCAGCGTTAGGTGGGGGGCTGGAAACACCATATATTTT
TRBV3-1/TRBV3-2	TRBD1	TRBJ1-1	NA	CASSQQTGVTEAFF	TGTGCCAGCAGCCAGCAGACAGGGGTCACTGAAGCTTTCTTT
TRBV28	TRBD2	TRBJ2-3	NA	CASSSLAGETDTQYF	TGTGCCAGCAGCTCACTAGCGGGGGAAACAGATACGCAGTATTTT
TRBV2	NA	TRBJ2-1	NA	CASSVKRYNEQFF	TGTGCCAGCAGTGTTAAGAGATACAATGAGCAGTTCTTC
TRBV6-6	TRBD1	TRBJ2-3	NA	CASRTGATDTQYF	TGTGCCAGCCGGACAGGGGCTACAGATACGCAGTATTTT
TRBV9	TRBD1	TRBJ2-2	NA	CASSPQGAGGVAGELFF	TGTGCCAGCAGCCCCCAGGGGGCAGGGGGCGTCGCCGGGGAGCTGTTTTTT
TRBV6-5	NA	TRBJ1-1	NA	CASSYDRGPPNTEAFF	TGTGCCAGCAGTTACGACCGCGGGCCGCCTAACACTGAAGCTTTCTTT
TRBV6-5	NA	TRBJ1-2	NA	CASSYLTSRGGYTF	TGTGCCAGCAGTTACCTGACCTCTCGGGGTGGCTACACCTTC
TRBV19	NA	TRBJ1-1	NA	CASTANGGTALGIEAFF	TGTGCCAGTACCGCTAACGGTGGCACCGCCCTGGGCATTGAAGCTTTCTTT
TRBV5-1	NA	TRBJ2-1	once	CASSLEGVSYNEQFF	TGCGCCAGCAGCTTGGAGGGGGTCTCCTACAATGAGCAGTTCTTC
TRBV19	NA	TRBJ1-5	NA	CASSIVDGGQPQHF	TGTGCCAGTAGTATAGTAGATGGGGGGCAGCCCCAGCATTTT
TRBV9	TRBD2	TRBJ2-5	few	CASSVGLAGEGTQYF	TGTGCCAGCAGCGTGGGACTAGCGGGGGAAGGGACCCAGTACTTC
TRBV5-1	NA	TRBJ2-3	NA	CASSLGQGQLTDTQYF	TGCGCCAGCAGCTTGGGTCAAGGACAGCTCACAGATACGCAGTATTTT
TRBV10-2	TRBD2	TRBJ2-5	NA	CASKGLAGGGETQYF	TGCGCCAGCAAAGGACTAGCGGGAGGGGGCGAGACCCAGTACTTC
TRBV12-3/TRBV12-4	TRBD1	TRBJ2-7	once	CASSLWTGAEQYF	TGTGCCAGCAGTTTATGGACAGGGGCCGAGCAGTACTTC
TRBV11-2	TRBD2	TRBJ2-1	NA	CASSFTSGSYNEQFF	TGTGCCAGCAGCTTTACTAGCGGTTCCTACAATGAGCAGTTCTTC
TRBV11-1	NA	TRBJ2-2	NA	CASSLKGGNTGELFF	TGTGCCAGCAGCTTGAAAGGGGGGAACACCGGGGAGCTGTTTTTT
TRBV5-1	NA	TRBJ2-7	few	CASSLDVGPSAYEQYF	TGCGCCAGCAGCCTGGATGTTGGTCCCAGCGCCTACGAGCAGTACTTC
TRBV4-1	TRBD2	TRBJ2-1	NA	CASSLRAGGLYNEQFF	TGCGCCAGCAGCCTCCGAGCGGGAGGCCTCTACAATGAGCAGTTCTTC
TRBV19	NA	TRBJ2-7	NA	CASSAGGEKYEQYF	TGTGCCAGTAGTGCCGGAGGGGAGAAGTACGAGCAGTACTTC
TRBV5-5	TRBD1	TRBJ2-1	NA	CASSIYRGRSWNEQFF	TGTGCCAGCAGCATTTACAGGGGGCGCAGTTGGAATGAGCAGTTCTTC
TRBV19	TRBD1	TRBJ1-2	NA	CASSHRDRGMRGYTF	TGTGCCAGTAGTCACCGGGACAGGGGGATGCGTGGCTACACCTTC
TRBV27	NA	TRBJ2-5	once	CASRAPRSRGETQYF	TGTGCCAGCAGGGCACCCAGAAGCCGAGGAGAGACCCAGTACTTC
TRBV5-6	TRBD2	TRBJ2-3	NA	CASSPGLAVTDTQYF	TGTGCCAGCAGCCCGGGACTAGCGGTCACAGATACGCAGTATTTT
TRBV18	NA	TRBJ1-5	NA	CASSLSLQGAHQPQHF	TGTGCCAGCTCTCTAAGCCTACAGGGCGCCCATCAGCCCCAGCATTTT
TRBV6-1	NA	TRBJ2-2	NA	CASSENWNTGELFF	TGTGCCAGCAGTGAAAACTGGAACACCGGGGAGCTGTTTTTT
TRBV19	NA	TRBJ1-5	NA	CASTPFPQGGNQPQHF	TGTGCCAGTACCCCCTTCCCACAGGGAGGCAATCAGCCCCAGCATTTT
TRBV24-1	NA	TRBJ2-3	NA	CATSDYLASTDTQYF	TGTGCCACCAGTGACTATCTAGCGAGCACAGATACGCAGTATTTT
TRBV7-2	TRBD2	TRBJ2-3	NA	CASSLLSGTSGDTQYF	TGTGCCAGCAGCCTCCTTTCTGGGACTAGCGGCGATACGCAGTATTTT
TRBV20-1	TRBD1	TRBJ1-5	NA	CSASPGQNQPQHF	TGCAGTGCTAGTCCGGGACAGAATCAGCCCCAGCATTTT
TRBV28	NA	TRBJ1-1	once	CASSLQYRAFF	TGTGCCAGCAGTTTGCAGTATCGAGCTTTCTTT
TRBV12-3/TRBV12-4	NA	TRBJ2-7	NA	CASSSNYEQYF	TGTGCCAGCAGTTCCAACTACGAGCAGTACTTC
TRBV6-6	NA	TRBJ1-1	NA	CAIGVATNTEAFF	TGTGCCATCGGAGTAGCCACGAACACTGAAGCTTTCTTT
TRBV5-1	NA	TRBJ2-1	once	CASSLGAMANEQFF	TGCGCCAGCAGCTTGGGGGCAATGGCCAATGAGCAGTTCTTC
TRBV29-1	TRBD2	TRBJ2-4	NA	CSATRGDIQYF	TGCAGCGCCACTCGGGGGGACATTCAGTACTTC
TRBV5-5	NA	TRBJ1-1	once	CASSLSLAGNTEAFF	TGTGCCAGCAGCTTGTCCCTGGCGGGGAACACTGAAGCTTTCTTT
TRBV24-1	TRBD1	TRBJ2-2	NA	CATSSSSWTGKNTGELFF	TGTGCCACCAGTTCCTCTTCATGGACAGGGAAAAACACCGGGGAGCTGTTTTTT
TRBV4-1	TRBD1	TRBJ1-2	NA	CASTPGQGMQERGYTF	TGCGCCAGCACCCCGGGACAGGGGATGCAGGAACGTGGCTACACCTTC
TRBV15	NA	TRBJ2-3	NA	CATSRGGGRQGDTQYF	TGTGCCACCAGCAGGGGGGGAGGCAGACAGGGAGATACGCAGTATTTT
TRBV7-9	NA	TRBJ2-5	NA	CASSTHRGYQETQYF	TGTGCCAGCAGCACCCATCGCGGTTACCAAGAGACCCAGTACTTC
TRBV28	TRBD1	TRBJ1-6	NA	CASSTRDSFLYNSPLHF	TGTGCCAGCAGTACCCGGGACAGTTTCCTCTATAATTCACCCCTCCACTTT
TRBV9	NA	TRBJ2-3	once	CASSVTQGLDTQYF	TGTGCCAGCAGCGTAACACAGGGATTAGATACGCAGTATTTT
TRBV2	TRBD1	TRBJ2-1	medium-sized	CASSPDRGQGNEQFF	TGTGCCAGCAGCCCCGACAGGGGTCAAGGGAATGAGCAGTTCTTC
TRBV4-1	TRBD2	TRBJ2-7	once	CASSPSGGTYEQYF	TGCGCCAGCAGCCCTAGCGGGGGAACCTACGAGCAGTACTTC
TRBV4-2	TRBD1	TRBJ2-5	NA	CASSDRGQETQYF	TGTGCCAGCAGTGACAGGGGGCAAGAGACCCAGTACTTC
TRBV12-3/TRBV12-4	NA	TRBJ2-5	NA	CASSPRGETQYF	TGTGCCAGCAGTCCCAGGGGAGAGACCCAGTACTTC
TRBV3-1/TRBV3-2	NA	TRBJ1-5	few	CASSQDVGGNQPQHF	TGTGCCAGCAGCCAAGATGTAGGGGGTAATCAGCCCCAGCATTTT
TRBV28	NA	TRBJ1-2	NA	CASSLAGGYYGYTF	TGTGCCAGCAGCCTCGCGGGGGGCTACTATGGCTACACCTTC
TRBV2	NA	TRBJ1-5	NA	CASGWGSELVSNQPQHF	TGTGCCAGCGGGTGGGGCTCGGAATTAGTCAGCAATCAGCCCCAGCATTTT
TRBV3-1/TRBV3-2	NA	TRBJ1-3	NA	CASSAQGWGNTIYF	TGTGCCAGCAGCGCACAGGGTTGGGGAAACACCATATATTTT
TRBV2	NA	TRBJ1-1	NA	CASIIQGGMNTEAFF	TGTGCCAGCATCATCCAGGGCGGCATGAACACTGAAGCTTTCTTT
TRBV7-6	TRBD1	TRBJ1-3	NA	CASSLAGTGSGNTIYF	TGTGCCAGCAGCTTAGCCGGGACAGGCTCTGGAAACACCATATATTTT
TRBV7-2	NA	TRBJ1-2	NA	CASRSGGGALTNYGYTF	TGTGCCAGCAGAAGTGGGGGAGGGGCCCTGACTAACTATGGCTACACCTTC
TRBV6-6	TRBD1	TRBJ2-1	NA	CASRVGQGSYNEQFF	TGTGCCAGCCGGGTGGGACAGGGGTCCTACAATGAGCAGTTCTTC
TRBV7-2	NA	TRBJ1-4	NA	CASSLGGADEKLFF	TGTGCCAGCAGCTTAGGGGGCGCGGATGAAAAACTGTTTTTT